These T cell receptor beta chains were read from a single sample in a study of T cells in localized non-small cell lung cancer. Generated by immunoSEQ multiplex PCR, the TCRdb table keeps only in-frame clones and is missing some. The data show roughly 4,200 clones, around two fifths seen once. Sample: lung tumor tissue, taken before any cancer treatment. The receptors shown here come from a woman aged 35-75 years with stage I lung adenocarcinoma. The CDR3 runs from the conserved cysteine through the conserved F or W. A D gene is named only where the DNA matches it firmly. Some rows have no size entry. The others give once, few or many, or a class for an expanded clone.

clone size | J gene | D gene | V gene | CDR3 length | CDR3 protein | CDR3 DNA
NA | TRBJ2-7 | NA | TRBV18 | 15 | CASSPPGRPSYEQYF | TGTGCCAGCTCACCACCTGGCAGGCCCTCCTACGAGCAGTACTTC
few | TRBJ1-5 | NA | TRBV19 | 15 | CASTRDGDSNQPQHF | TGTGCCAGTACCCGGGACGGGGATAGCAATCAGCCCCAGCATTTT
few | TRBJ2-7 | NA | TRBV28 | 12 | CASSMLIREQYF | TGTGCCAGCAGTATGTTAATACGCGAGCAGTACTTC
NA | TRBJ1-4 | NA | TRBV19 | 15 | CASSIADALREKLFF | TGTGCCAGTAGTATAGCGGACGCCCTTAGAGAAAAACTGTTTTTT
NA | TRBJ1-2 | TRBD1 | TRBV28 | 17 | CASSSAPKTGGNYGYTF | TGTGCCAGCAGTTCCGCTCCAAAGACAGGGGGCAACTATGGCTACACCTTC
NA | TRBJ2-1 | NA | TRBV29-1 | 13 | CSVLGTGYNEQFF | TGCAGCGTTCTCGGGACTGGTTACAATGAGCAGTTCTTC
NA | TRBJ2-1 | TRBD2 | TRBV18 | 15 | CASSNRLAEGNEQFF | TGTGCCAGCTCAAATAGGCTAGCGGAAGGAAATGAGCAGTTCTTC
medium-sized | TRBJ1-4 | NA | TRBV6-8 | 13 | CASRILRGEKLFF | TGTGCCAGCAGGATTCTCCGGGGTGAAAAACTGTTTTTT
NA | TRBJ1-5 | NA | TRBV18 | 15 | CASSPRGDGNQPQHF | TGTGCCAGCTCACCACGAGGTGATGGCAATCAGCCCCAGCATTTT
few | TRBJ1-2 | NA | TRBV19 | 14 | CASSMGQLGYGYTF | TGTGCCAGTAGTATGGGGCAGTTGGGATATGGCTACACCTTC
NA | TRBJ2-1 | TRBD2 | TRBV9 | 16 | CASSLGLVLWGNEQFF | TGTGCCAGCAGTTTAGGACTAGTCCTTTGGGGAAATGAGCAGTTCTTC
few | TRBJ1-1 | NA | TRBV5-1 | 14 | CASSLFTVNTEAFF | TGCGCCAGCAGCTTGTTCACCGTGAACACTGAAGCTTTCTTT
NA | TRBJ1-5 | NA | TRBV18 | 13 | CASSPAINQPQHF | TGTGCCAGCTCACCAGCCATCAATCAGCCCCAGCATTTT
NA | TRBJ2-3 | TRBD2 | TRBV18 | 18 | CASSQTSGQGSSTDTQYF | TGTGCCAGCTCACAAACTAGCGGGCAAGGATCTAGCACAGATACGCAGTATTTT
few | TRBJ1-2 | NA | TRBV4-1 | 12 | CASSGAPHSYTF | TGCGCCAGCAGCGGAGCACCTCACTCCTACACCTTC
NA | TRBJ2-5 | TRBD2 | TRBV9 | 15 | CASSVGLAIQETQYF | TGTGCCAGCAGCGTAGGACTAGCGATACAAGAGACCCAGTACTTC
NA | TRBJ1-4 | TRBD1 | TRBV19 | 16 | CASRAPPGQINEKLFF | TGTGCCAGTAGGGCTCCACCGGGACAGATAAATGAAAAACTGTTTTTT
few | TRBJ2-3 | NA | TRBV30 | 14 | CAWSGVGGADTQYF | TGTGCCTGGAGTGGGGTAGGTGGAGCAGATACGCAGTATTTT
NA | TRBJ2-1 | NA | TRBV11-3 | 15 | CASSLGLWTYNEQFF | TGTGCCAGCAGCTTAGGCTTATGGACGTACAATGAGCAGTTCTTC
large | TRBJ2-3 | TRBD2 | TRBV28 | 14 | CASRYSGRTDTQYF | TGTGCCAGCCGCTATAGCGGGAGAACAGATACGCAGTATTTT
NA | TRBJ2-2 | NA | TRBV6-8 | 16 | CANTLLGTPNTGELFF | TGTGCCAACACCTTACTGGGGACACCGAACACCGGGGAGCTGTTTTTT
few | TRBJ1-4 | NA | TRBV5-1 | 15 | CASSLQGTANEKLFF | TGCGCCAGCAGCTTGCAAGGGACGGCTAATGAAAAACTGTTTTTT
NA | TRBJ1-4 | NA | TRBV9 | 14 | CASSVADPDEKLFF | TGTGCCAGCAGCGTAGCTGATCCAGATGAAAAACTGTTTTTT
few | TRBJ1-2 | NA | TRBV11-3 | 14 | CASSLVGAGYGYTF | TGTGCCAGCAGCTTAGTAGGGGCCGGCTATGGCTACACCTTC
NA | TRBJ2-3 | NA | TRBV18 | 16 | CASSPTRLASTDTQYF | TGTGCCAGCTCACCAACACGGCTGGCTAGCACAGATACGCAGTATTTT
NA | TRBJ2-2 | NA | TRBV25-1 | 14 | CASRDRRGTGELFF | TGTGCCAGCAGGGATAGGAGGGGCACCGGGGAGCTGTTTTTT
NA | TRBJ1-5 | NA | TRBV1 | 16 | CASSHLDRASNQPQHF | TGCGCCAGCAGCCACCTCGACAGGGCCTCAAATCAGCCCCAGCATTTT
NA | TRBJ2-5 | TRBD2 | TRBV5-1 | 16 | CASSFGTSGGSETQYF | TGCGCCAGCAGCTTTGGGACTAGCGGGGGTTCGGAGACCCAGTACTTC
large | TRBJ1-2 | NA | TRBV29-1 | 13 | CSVTSGVGYGYTF | TGCAGCGTTACCTCCGGAGTCGGCTATGGCTACACCTTC
NA | TRBJ1-1 | TRBD1 | TRBV19 | 15 | CASRSPGTGSAEAFF | TGTGCCAGTAGAAGTCCCGGGACAGGGTCGGCTGAAGCTTTCTTT
medium-sized | TRBJ1-4 | TRBD1 | TRBV4-1 | 16 | CASSQPLQGANEKLFF | TGCGCCAGCAGCCAGCCACTTCAGGGGGCTAATGAAAAACTGTTTTTT
few | TRBJ2-2 | NA | TRBV28 | 16 | CASSSLRRLLTGELFF | TGTGCCAGCAGCTCCCTTCGGCGCCTACTAACCGGGGAGCTGTTTTTT
NA | TRBJ2-1 | TRBD2 | TRBV6-7 | 18 | CASRPGLAGGPSRDEQFF | TGTGCCAGTCGGCCGGGACTAGCGGGAGGGCCTAGTCGCGATGAGCAGTTCTTC
few | TRBJ1-1 | NA | TRBV6-8 | 12 | CASSQGRTEAFF | TGTGCCAGCTCGCAGGGACGAACTGAAGCTTTCTTT
NA | TRBJ1-2 | TRBD1 | TRBV10-3 | 14 | CAISARQGDYGYTF | TGTGCCATCAGTGCCCGACAGGGGGACTATGGCTACACCTTC
NA | TRBJ1-1 | NA | TRBV5-1 | 16 | CASSPSSGTRDTEAFF | TGCGCCAGCAGCCCTAGTTCCGGGACAAGGGACACTGAAGCTTTCTTT
once | TRBJ2-3 | NA | TRBV25-1 | 14 | CASSGQGDADTQYF | TGTGCCAGCAGTGGGCAGGGAGACGCAGATACGCAGTATTTT
medium-sized | TRBJ2-5 | NA | TRBV11-3 | 16 | CASSLNQPQYQETQYF | TGTGCCAGCAGCTTAAACCAACCTCAGTACCAAGAGACCCAGTACTTC
NA | TRBJ2-5 | NA | TRBV28 | 16 | CASSLPPSTARETQYF | TGTGCCAGCAGCTTACCACCGTCGACCGCCAGAGAGACCCAGTACTTC
NA | TRBJ1-5 | NA | TRBV19 | 14 | CASNLWTANQSQHF | TGTGCCAGTAACCTTTGGACAGCGAATCAGTCCCAGCATTTT
NA | TRBJ2-1 | TRBD2 | TRBV6-8 | 14 | CAITDSGRAGEQFF | TGTGCCATCACTGATAGCGGGAGGGCCGGTGAGCAGTTCTTC
few | TRBJ1-2 | NA | TRBV28 | 12 | CASSLRARGYTF | TGTGCCAGCAGCCTGAGGGCTCGGGGCTACACCTTC
NA | TRBJ2-7 | NA | TRBV19 | 15 | CASSIYGVGYYEQYF | TGTGCCAGTAGTATTTATGGGGTCGGGTACTACGAGCAGTACTTC